This entry lists 24 T cell receptor beta chains sequenced from one sample in a study of cytomegalovirus exposure and HLA in healthy donors. PCR primers comprised 60 Vbeta and 13 Jbeta primers. Libraries were prepared by immunoSEQ multiplex PCR; TCRdb keeps only in-frame clonotypes and omits some of them. Of around 90,000 clones listed, approximately 64% are singletons. The sequenced material came from PBMCs. Receptors were obtained from a woman in her 50s in good health and CMV-seropositive.

This clone was seen more than once but under ten times. The chain carries TRBV28 and TRBJ1-2; 12 bases align to TRBD1. Germline V gives CDR1 MDHEN, CDR2 SYDVKM. V lost 6 bases and J lost 5; bases outside the gene matches: 16. The CDR3 runs to 18 residues. The CDR3 region is CASRPSGTGGETGYGYTF. CDR3 DNA: TGTGCCAGCAGACCCTCCGGGACAGGGGGCGAGACAGGTTATGGCTACACCTTC.

The CDR3 protein is CASSSLAGGNSPLHF. The CDR3 region has the DNA TGTGCCAGCAGTTCCTTGGCAGGGGGCAATTCACCCCTCCACTTT. The rearrangement joins TRBV27 to TRBJ1-6; 8 bases are a match to TRBD1. Trimming cost V 4 bases and J 7 bases; bases outside gene matches: 6. The CDR3 sequence is 15 residues long. From germline, CDR1 is MNHEY and CDR2 SMNVEV (reference sequence).

The CDR3 region has the DNA TGTGCCAGCAGCCTGGGAGAAAACCCACCCCTCCACTTT. Its protein is CASSLGENPPLHF. This chain links TRBV7-9 with TRBJ1-6; D unclear. Germline CDR1 SEHNR, CDR2 FQNEAQ (reference sequence). The CDR3 is 13 amino acids. The V end was cut by 5 bases, the J end by 11 bases, with 13 bases between.

The V gene is TRBV5-1, the J gene TRBJ1-2; TRBD1 is a possible D gene (5 bases). In germline, CDR1 is SGHRS, CDR2 YFSETQ. The germline V and J ends were trimmed by 2 bases and 8 bases, with 13 bases remaining between them. This CDR3 has 13 residues. This chain's CDR3 is CASSLSQGEGYTF. In nucleotides, the CDR3 is TGCGCCAGCAGCTTATCCCAGGGTGAAGGCTACACCTTC. Supplemented by reference TRBV5-1 and TRBJ1-2, the full variable domain reads KAGVTQTPRYLIKTRGQQVTLSCSPISGHRSVSWYQQTPGQGLQFLFEYFSETQRNKGNFPGRFSGRQFSNSRSEMNVSTLELGDSALYLCASSLSQGEGYTFGSGTRLTVV.

This clone was detected only a few times. The chain couples TRBV19 to TRBJ2-7; TRBD2 matches at 7 bases. The CDR3 loop spans 13 amino acids. J gave up 3 bases and V 1 base, and 0 bases lay outside the gene matches. Germline CDR1 LNHDA, CDR2 SQIVND (reference sequence). DNA for the CDR3: TGTGCCAGTAGTATAGGGGAGGGCTACGAGCAGTACTTC. Protein sequence: CASSIGEGYEQYF.

CDR3 residues: CASSPGVGGEKLFF. Written as DNA, the CDR3 is TGTGCCAGCAGCCCCGGCGTAGGCGGTGAAAAACTGTTTTTT. V gene TRBV7-2 combines with J gene TRBJ1-4; unclear D gene. Germline CDR1 is SGHTA and CDR2 is FQGNSA. The CDR3 runs to 14 residues. Trimming removed 5 bases at V and 7 bases at J, with 14 bases between.

The genes are TRBV4-2 and TRBJ1-1; D unclear. Germline V gene lookup returns CDR1 LGHNA and CDR2 YNFKEQ. Trimming removed 1 base at V and 8 bases at J, with 11 bases between. CDR3 length: 13 amino acids. CDR3 in amino acids: CASSQVEGGEAFF. The CDR3 region has the DNA TGTGCCAGCAGCCAAGTCGAGGGAGGGGAAGCTTTCTTT.

The chain has TRBV15 and TRBJ1-5; 7 bases fit TRBD1. The CDR3 length is 15 residues. Germline V gene lookup returns CDR1 LNHNV and CDR2 YYDKDF (reference sequence). Germline trimming cut 4 bases from V and 4 bases from J; bases unmatched to any gene: 7. The CDR3 nucleotides are TGTGCCACCAGCATCCGGGACAGCCTAAATCAGCCCCAGCATTTT. Amino acid sequence: CATSIRDSLNQPQHF.

The genes are TRBV4-1 and TRBJ1-6, with D possibly being TRBD1 (6 bases). V was pared by 0 bases and J by 9 bases, with 12 bases between. The CDR3 is made up of 15 amino acids. Germline CDR1 reads MGHRA; CDR2 reads YSYEKL. This CDR3 is CASSQENRVGSPLHF. Written as DNA, the CDR3 is TGCGCCAGCAGCCAAGAAAACAGGGTCGGTTCACCCCTCCACTTT.

This clone has just a few counts. The chain employs TRBV4-1 and TRBJ2-3; 7 positions agree with TRBD2. There are 15 residues in the CDR3. Germline CDR1 MGHRA, CDR2 YSYEKL. With 4 bases clipped from V and 3 bases from J, the junction kept 7 bases outside the gene matches. Here the CDR3 reads CASSLLGLGTDTQYF. CDR3 DNA: TGCGCCAGCAGCCTTCTAGGACTAGGGACAGATACGCAGTATTTT.

This clone was seen only once. The rearrangement uses TRBV11-2 and TRBJ2-7, with 7 bases fitting TRBD1. The V gene end was trimmed by 8 bases and the J gene end by 0 bases; junction bases not matched to a gene: 10. The CDR3 length is 15 residues. Germline V CDR1 and CDR2: SGHAT, FQNNGV. The CDR3 loop is CASSRSGTVSYEQYF. CDR3 DNA sequence: TGTGCCAGCTCCCGATCCGGGACAGTCTCCTACGAGCAGTACTTC.

The gene calls are TRBV7-2 and TRBJ1-2; TRBD1 matches at 9 bases. CDR3 size: 14 residues. V trimming: 1 base; J trimming: 5 bases; junction bases outside the gene matches: 2. Germline loops: CDR1 SGHTA, CDR2 FQGNSA. The CDR3 nucleotides read TGTGCCAGCAGCTTAGTAGGACAGGGGTATGGCTACACCTTC. Its translation: CASSLVGQGYGYTF.

The rearrangement uses TRBV7-2 and TRBJ1-5; D is possibly TRBD1 (5 bases). Trimming stripped 6 bases from V and 4 bases from J, with 10 bases between. This CDR3 comprises 13 residues. Germline V gene sequence: CDR1 SGHTA, CDR2 FQGNSA. For the CDR3, the DNA is TGTGCCAGCAGTTACTCAGGGAATCAGCCCCAGCATTTT. Its protein is CASSYSGNQPQHF.

In this sample, this clone turned up a few times. The chain recombines TRBV7-9 with TRBJ1-2; D not certain. V lost 5 bases, J lost 8 bases, and 12 bases lay in between. There are 12 residues in the CDR3. Germline values: CDR1 SEHNR, CDR2 FQNEAQ (reference sequence). This CDR3 reads CASSQYSGGYTF. CDR3 bases: TGTGCCAGCAGCCAATACAGTGGCGGCTACACCTTC.

This sequence joins TRBV4-1 and TRBJ1-1, with 10 bases lining up with TRBD1. CDR1 and CDR2 (germline): MGHRA, YSYEKL. The CDR3 totals 15 residues. The junction had 0 bases not matched to a gene; V was cut back by 1 base and J by 1 base. CDR3 DNA: TGCGCCAGCAGCCAAGGGGACAGGGGGAACACTGAAGCTTTCTTT. It is translated as CASSQGDRGNTEAFF.

The rearrangement joins TRBV5-1 to TRBJ1-1, with 11 bases lining up with TRBD1. The V segment lost 4 bases and the J segment 1 base; nucleotides outside the gene matches: 3. The CDR3 contains 15 residues. CDR1 is SGHRS and CDR2 is YFSETQ in the germline V gene. The CDR3 protein is CASSPGTGGNTEAFF. The CDR3 region has the DNA TGCGCCAGCAGCCCAGGGACAGGGGGGAACACTGAAGCTTTCTTT.

The V call is TRBV5-1, the J call TRBJ1-4; the D is unclear. Germline CDR1 reads SGHRS; CDR2 reads YFSETQ. The V end was cut by 0 bases, the J end by 7 bases, with 13 bases between. CDR3 length: 15 amino acids. This CDR3 reads CASSLEATVGEKLFF. In DNA form, the CDR3 reads TGCGCCAGCAGCTTGGAAGCAACAGTGGGTGAAAAACTGTTTTTT. Looking up the rest from reference TRBV5-1 and TRBJ1-4 gives the full variable domain: KAGVTQTPRYLIKTRGQQVTLSCSPISGHRSVSWYQQTPGQGLQFLFEYFSETQRNKGNFPGRFSGRQFSNSRSEMNVSTLELGDSALYLCASSLEATVGEKLFFGSGTQLSVL.

Points on this clone: One end of the junction varies from germline; a read error may be responsible. The genes are TRBV7-9 and TRBJ2-1; 8 bases align to TRBD2. This CDR3 is 19 amino acids long. CDR1 is SEHNR and CDR2 is FQNEAQ in the germline V gene (reference sequence). The CDR3 here is CSSSQSLIPGLEGYNEQFF. Written as DNA, the CDR3 is TGTTCCAGCAGCCAAAGTCTTATACCGGGACTAGAAGGCTACAATGAGCAGTTCTTC.

The V and J genes are TRBV14 and TRBJ1-6, with D possibly being TRBD1 (5 bases). CDR1 and CDR2 (germline): SGHDN, FVKESK. Trimming shortened V by 3 bases and J by 8 bases, and 11 bases separated the two germline ends. The CDR3 is 14 residues long. CDR3 in DNA: TGTGCCAGCAGCCAGAGAGCAGGGTATTCACCCCTCCACTTT. Protein: CASSQRAGYSPLHF.

V is TRBV11-2 and J is TRBJ1-1; D is uncertain. Germline assignment: CDR1 SGHAT and CDR2 FQNNGV. V dropped 4 bases and J dropped 0 bases, with 15 bases sitting between them. The CDR3 is made up of 16 amino acids. CDR3 residues: CASSSDQDYLNTEAFF. DNA of the CDR3: TGTGCCAGCAGCTCCGACCAGGACTATTTGAACACTGAAGCTTTCTTT.

In DNA, the CDR3 is TGTGCCAGCAGCTTTATTGATGAAAAACTGTTTTTT. Translation gives CASSFIDEKLFF. The chain employs TRBV7-9 and TRBJ1-4, with D uncertain. Germline CDR1 SEHNR, CDR2 FQNEAQ (reference sequence). CDR3 length equals 12 residues. The V end was cut by 3 bases, the J end by 6 bases, with 5 bases between.

Details on this clone: A read error may produce the germline difference seen at one junction end. The rearrangement joins TRBV7-9 to TRBJ1-4; TRBD1 aligns across 9 bases. This CDR3 region has 12 residues. Germline values: CDR1 SEHNR, CDR2 FQNEAQ (reference sequence). The CDR3 DNA reads TGTGCCAGCAGCTTTCAGGGTCGGGACAGGGAATTT. Residues: CASSFQGRDREF.

The chain recombines TRBV10-3 with TRBJ2-2; perhaps TRBD1 as D (7 bases). This CDR3 has 14 residues. Per germline, CDR1 ENHRY and CDR2 SYGVKD. V lost 6 bases and J lost 3, with 11 bases in between. The CDR3 sequence: CAISDREDTGELFF. CDR3 DNA sequence: TGTGCCATCAGCGACAGGGAGGACACCGGGGAGCTGTTTTTT.

The chain couples TRBV6-1 to TRBJ1-2; D is uncertain. V shed 1 base and J shed 8 bases, with 11 bases lying between them. The CDR3 sequence is 13 residues long. Germline CDR1 and CDR2: MNHNS and SASEGT. As DNA, the CDR3 is TGTGCCAGCAGTGAAGGGGAGGTATTAGGCTACACCTTC. This encodes CASSEGEVLGYTF.